This T cell receptor beta chain is from a study of T-cell reconstitution after alpha-beta-depleted transplantation in children. The TCRbeta library incorporated unique molecular identifiers. TCRdb processed the PCR reads anew with MiXCR; each CDR3 protein has one entry. The sample carries 190,000 or so distinct CDR3 sequences, roughly 7.5% recorded once. This clonotype was seen at least ten times. Trimming shortened V by 0 bases and J by 8 bases, and 15 bases separated the two germline ends. The CDR3 covers 15 residues. Germline V gene data show CDR1 as SGHRS and CDR2 as YFSETQ. The sequence was collected from a human donor who donated a stem cell graft to a child with Wiskott-Aldrich syndrome. The V and J genes are TRBV5-1 and TRBJ2-1, with a weak D call TRBD2 (5 bases). The sample here was PBMCs from the stem cell graft donor, taken from the stem cell graft. In nucleotides, the CDR3 is TGCGCCAGCAGCTTGGTCCGGACGGCCGGGGATGAGCAGTTCTTC. Its translation is CASSLVRTAGDEQFF.